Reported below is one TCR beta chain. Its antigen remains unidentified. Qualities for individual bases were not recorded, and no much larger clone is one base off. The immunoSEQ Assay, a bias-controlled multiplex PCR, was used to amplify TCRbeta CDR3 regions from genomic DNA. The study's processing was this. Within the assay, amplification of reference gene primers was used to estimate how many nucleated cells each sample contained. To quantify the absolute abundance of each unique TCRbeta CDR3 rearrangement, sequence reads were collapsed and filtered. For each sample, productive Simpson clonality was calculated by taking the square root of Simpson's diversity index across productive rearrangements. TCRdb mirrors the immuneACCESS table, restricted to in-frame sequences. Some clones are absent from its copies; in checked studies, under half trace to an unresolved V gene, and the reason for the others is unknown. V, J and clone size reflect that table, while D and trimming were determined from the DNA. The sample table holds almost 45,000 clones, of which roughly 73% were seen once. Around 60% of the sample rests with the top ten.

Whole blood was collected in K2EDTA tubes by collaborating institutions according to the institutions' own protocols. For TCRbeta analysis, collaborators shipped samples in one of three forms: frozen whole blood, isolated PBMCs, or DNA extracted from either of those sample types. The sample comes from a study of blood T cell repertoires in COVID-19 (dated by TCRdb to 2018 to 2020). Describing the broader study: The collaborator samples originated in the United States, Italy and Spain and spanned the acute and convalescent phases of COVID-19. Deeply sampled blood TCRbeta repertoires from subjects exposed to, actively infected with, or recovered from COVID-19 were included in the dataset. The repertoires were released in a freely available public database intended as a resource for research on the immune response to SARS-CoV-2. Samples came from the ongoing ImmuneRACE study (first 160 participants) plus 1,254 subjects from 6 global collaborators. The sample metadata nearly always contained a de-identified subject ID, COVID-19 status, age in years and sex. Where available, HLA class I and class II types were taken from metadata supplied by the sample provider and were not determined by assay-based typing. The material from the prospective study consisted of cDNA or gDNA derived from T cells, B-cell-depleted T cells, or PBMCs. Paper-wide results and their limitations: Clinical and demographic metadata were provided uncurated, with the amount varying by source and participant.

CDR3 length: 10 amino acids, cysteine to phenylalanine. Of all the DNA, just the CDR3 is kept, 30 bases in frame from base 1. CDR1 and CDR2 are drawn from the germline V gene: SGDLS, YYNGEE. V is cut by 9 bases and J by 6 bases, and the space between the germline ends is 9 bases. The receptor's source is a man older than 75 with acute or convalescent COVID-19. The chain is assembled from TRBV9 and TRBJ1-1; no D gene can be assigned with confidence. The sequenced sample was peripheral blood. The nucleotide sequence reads TGTGCCACATACACCTCTGAAGCTTTCTTT. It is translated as CATYTSEAFF.